The rows below give T cell receptor beta chains drawn from one sample of a study of post-analysis software for immune sequencing data. TCRdb re-derived calls from the PCR reads in MiXCR, one entry per CDR3 protein. The sample records fewer than 850,000 distinct CDR3 sequences, about half being singletons. Sample: blood. These receptors were taken from a girl aged 10 to 17 with multiple sclerosis. CDR3s include the opening cysteine and the closing phenylalanine or tryptophan. D genes are given only for firm matches. The listing skips clone size in some rows; elsewhere it reads once, few, many or a size class.

>TRBJ1-5|NA|TRBD1|TRBV6-5
CASRPRDRGRPQHF
TGTGCCAGCAGACCCCGGGACAGGGGCAGGCCCCAGCATTTT
>TRBJ2-5|few|NA|TRBV13
CASSLGQPRETQYF
TGTGCCAGCAGCTTAGGGCAGCCGAGGGAGACCCAGTACTTC
>TRBJ2-3|NA|NA|TRBV27
CASSRGFLSADTQYF
TGTGCCAGCAGCCGGGGGTTTTTATCCGCAGATACGCAGTATTTT
>TRBJ2-5|few|TRBD1|TRBV9
CASSVAGQALETQYF
TGTGCCAGCAGCGTAGCGGGACAGGCCCTAGAGACCCAGTACTTC
>TRBJ2-6|NA|NA|TRBV7-9
CASRQRGGRGSGANVLTF
TGTGCCAGCAGACAAAGGGGGGGAAGGGGCTCTGGGGCCAACGTCCTGACTTTC
>TRBJ2-5|NA|TRBD1|TRBV29-1
CSVLGQGSDRETQYF
TGCAGCGTCCTGGGACAGGGATCCGACAGGGAGACCCAGTACTTC
>TRBJ2-5|few|NA|TRBV7-2
CASSRGTPGFGETQYF
TGTGCCAGCAGCCGAGGGACACCTGGGTTCGGAGAGACCCAGTACTTC
>TRBJ1-2|NA|NA|TRBV3-1
CASSQAGRDPSYGYTF
TGTGCCAGCAGCCAAGCCGGAAGAGACCCGAGCTATGGCTACACCTTC
>TRBJ2-1|NA|TRBD2|TRBV10-3
CAISDGASGRDEQFF
TGTGCCATCAGTGATGGGGCTAGCGGGAGAGATGAGCAGTTCTTC
>TRBJ1-2|NA|NA|TRBV7-2
CASSLAARTYGYTF
TGTGCCAGCAGCTTAGCCGCTCGGACCTATGGCTACACCTTC
>TRBJ2-1|NA|TRBD1|TRBV27
CASSPYRTGWNEQFF
TGTGCCAGCAGTCCCTACAGGACAGGCTGGAATGAGCAGTTCTTC
>TRBJ2-1|few|NA|TRBV4-2
CASSQALESEQFF
TGTGCCAGCAGCCAAGCTCTGGAGTCTGAGCAGTTCTTC
>TRBJ2-3|few|NA|TRBV20-1
CSASKKGGYTDTQYF
TGCAGTGCTAGCAAGAAGGGGGGATACACAGATACGCAGTATTTT
>TRBJ2-1|NA|TRBD2|TRBV19
CASSRTSEYNEQFF
TGTGCCAGTTCGAGGACTAGCGAGTACAATGAGCAGTTCTTC
>TRBJ2-7|few|TRBD2|TRBV4-2
CASSQGGLAGGSYEQYF
TGTGCCAGCAGCCAAGGGGGCTTAGCGGGAGGGTCCTACGAGCAGTACTTC
>TRBJ1-1|NA|NA|TRBV4-2
CASSQVKGTEAFF
TGTGCCAGCAGCCAAGTCAAGGGGACTGAAGCTTTCTTT
>TRBJ2-1|NA|NA|TRBV12-3/TRBV12-4
CASSPWPPLGNEQFF
TGTGCCAGCAGCCCGTGGCCCCCTCTAGGGAATGAGCAGTTCTTC
>TRBJ2-3|NA|TRBD2|TRBV7-3
CASSFGLAVGDTQYF
TGTGCCAGCAGCTTCGGACTAGCGGTGGGAGATACGCAGTATTTT
>TRBJ2-7|NA|NA|TRBV12-3/TRBV12-4
CASSSLGGNYEQYF
TGTGCCAGCAGTTCGCTTGGGGGGAACTACGAGCAGTACTTC
>TRBJ2-6|NA|NA|TRBV10-3
CAISERSRDPGANVLTF
TGTGCCATCAGTGAGAGGTCAAGGGACCCCGGGGCCAACGTCCTGACTTTC
>TRBJ1-2|NA|NA|TRBV27
CASRRGAAGYTF
TGTGCCAGCAGGCGGGGGGCGGCTGGCTACACCTTC
>TRBJ2-6|NA|NA|TRBV28
CASSFDSKSSGANVLTF
TGTGCCAGCAGTTTTGACAGTAAGAGCTCTGGGGCCAACGTCCTGACTTTC
>TRBJ1-5|NA|NA|TRBV29-1
CSAGGTNQPQHF
TGCAGCGCGGGGGGGACTAATCAGCCCCAGCATTTT
>TRBJ2-4|NA|TRBD2|TRBV5-6
CASSVLGGLVIQNIQYF
TGTGCCAGCAGCGTTTTGGGAGGACTAGTTATCCAAAACATTCAGTACTTC
>TRBJ2-7|NA|TRBD1|TRBV5-1
CASSFPGQGRHEQYF
TGCGCCAGCAGCTTCCCGGGACAGGGAAGGCACGAGCAGTACTTC
>TRBJ2-1|NA|TRBD2|TRBV29-1
CSVDLGLAAYNEQFF
TGCAGCGTTGATCTGGGACTAGCAGCTTACAATGAGCAGTTCTTC
>TRBJ2-1|few|TRBD2|TRBV14
CASSHRTSGGSEQFF
TGTGCCAGCAGCCATCGGACTAGCGGGGGTAGTGAGCAGTTCTTC
>TRBJ2-3|many|TRBD2|TRBV7-8
CASSTLAGVDTQYF
TGTGCCAGCAGCACACTAGCGGGAGTGGATACGCAGTATTTT
>TRBJ2-4|NA|NA|TRBV13
CASSLKGTLRDGQYF
TGTGCCAGCAGCTTAAAGGGGACACTCCGCGACGGGCAGTACTTC
>TRBJ2-7|NA|NA|TRBV6-4
CASSDPLEQYF
TGTGCCAGCAGTGATCCCCTCGAGCAGTACTTC
>TRBJ1-4|NA|TRBD1|TRBV6-6
CASSQQGQNEKLFF
TGTGCCAGCAGTCAACAGGGGCAGAATGAAAAACTGTTTTTT
>TRBJ2-2|once|TRBD2|TRBV7-9
CASSDGLAGNTGELFF
TGTGCCAGCAGCGACGGACTAGCGGGGAACACCGGGGAGCTGTTTTTT
>TRBJ2-2|NA|TRBD2|TRBV7-6
CASSFLAGGPNRDTGELFF
TGTGCCAGCAGCTTCTTAGCGGGAGGGCCTAATCGCGACACCGGGGAGCTGTTTTTT
>TRBJ2-1|few|TRBD2|TRBV20-1
CSARDKGWGLMNGEQFF
TGCAGTGCTAGAGATAAAGGTTGGGGACTAATGAATGGCGAGCAGTTCTTC
>TRBJ2-1|NA|TRBD1|TRBV5-1
CATRDRGGNEQFF
TGCGCCACACGGGACAGGGGAGGTAATGAGCAGTTCTTC
>TRBJ2-1|NA|TRBD2|TRBV5-6
CASSPGTSGREQFF
TGTGCCAGCAGCCCCGGGACTAGCGGGAGAGAGCAGTTCTTC